This entry features one T cell receptor beta chain sequence. A few counts support this clone. Its antigen target is currently unknown. No per-base quality is available; no much larger clone lies one base away. The immunoSEQ Assay, a bias-controlled multiplex PCR, was used to amplify TCRbeta CDR3 regions from genomic DNA. The paper's data handling went like this. Nucleated cell counts per sample were estimated from amplification of reference gene primers within the assay. To quantify the absolute abundance of each unique TCRbeta CDR3 rearrangement, sequence reads were collapsed and filtered. For each sample, productive Simpson clonality was calculated as the square root of Simpson's diversity index over productive rearrangements. The table was pulled from immuneACCESS by TCRdb, which kept in-frame rearrangements only. Such tables lose some clones; where checked, under half of the loss comes from unresolved V genes, and the rest has no known cause. V and J calls and clone size follow that table, whereas D and trimming were derived from the DNA. A total of about 67,000 clones appear in this sample, approximately 90% of them only once. In total, the top ten clones hold 19% of the sample.

Whole blood was collected in K2EDTA tubes by collaborating institutions according to the institutions' own protocols. For TCRbeta analysis, collaborators shipped samples as frozen whole blood, isolated PBMCs, or DNA extracted from either of those sample types. The data were obtained in a study of blood T cell repertoires in COVID-19 (dated by TCRdb to 2020 to 2021). The study in broad terms: The collaborator samples originated in the United States, Italy and Spain and spanned the acute and convalescent phases of COVID-19. The material from the prospective study consisted of cDNA or gDNA derived from T cells, B-cell-depleted T cells, or PBMCs. The dataset comprised deeply sampled blood TCRbeta repertoires from subjects exposed to, actively infected with, or recovered from COVID-19. The repertoires were made available in a free public database intended to serve as a resource for research on the immune response to SARS-CoV-2. The samples were drawn from the first 160 participants of the ongoing ImmuneRACE study and from 950 to 1,500 subjects provided by 6 global collaborators. Nearly every sample came with metadata listing a de-identified subject ID, COVID-19 status, age in years and sex. HLA class I and class II types, where available, came from metadata supplied by the sample provider rather than from assay-based typing.

The CDR3, from cysteine to phenylalanine, totals 12 residues. Only the CDR3 DNA stays, 36 bases, in frame from base 1. The germline V gene sets CDR1 to MDHEN and CDR2 to SYDVKM. The germline ends are 11 bases apart after V is trimmed by 5 bases and J by 6 bases. The paper as a whole reports these results and caveats: The quantity of clinical and demographic metadata differed by source and by participant and was supplied without curation.

The sequence was obtained from a woman older than 75 with acute or convalescent COVID-19. The rearranged segments are TRBV28 and TRBJ2-7, with the D gene not confidently named. Source material: peripheral blood. The DNA is TGTGCCAGCAGTCCCCTAATGATCGAGCAGTACTTC. Translated, this gives CASSPLMIEQYF.